The 17 T cell receptor beta chains given below trace back to one sample, sequenced in a study of CD8+CD57+ T cells in acquired aplastic anemia. Patients sequenced had flow cytometry evidence of CD8+CD57+ cell expansion. Using genomic DNA as the template, TCR beta VDJ and CDR3 profiling was carried out. Each CDR3 protein gets one entry after TCRdb re-called the reads with MiXCR. The table records about 470,000 distinct CDR3 sequences, around a third of them present only once. The sample consisted of sorted CD4+, CD8+, or CD8+CD57+ T cells (not recorded which) from PBMCs. These receptors were collected from a human donor with aplastic anemia.

The V call is TRBV9, the J call TRBJ1-5, with unresolved D. The CDR3 totals 15 residues. Germline V lookup: CDR1 SGDLS, CDR2 YYNGEE. V was clipped by 4 bases and J by 11 bases, with 22 bases between them. In DNA, the CDR3 is TGTGCCAGCAGCCAAGATGAACTTAGCATAGGATCCCAGCATTTT. Amino acids: CASSQDELSIGSQHF. Filled out from reference TRBV9 and TRBJ1-5, the complete variable domain reads DSGVTQTPKHLITATGQRVTLRCSPRSGDLSVYWYQQSLDQGLQFLIQYYNGEERAKGNILERFSAQQFPDLHSELNLSSLELGDSALYFCASSQDELSIGSQHFGDGTRLSIL.

The rearrangement uses TRBV7-8 and TRBJ2-1; 11 bases are a match to TRBD2. The junction had 7 bases not matched to a gene; V was cut back by 5 bases and J by 4 bases. The CDR3 runs 16 residues. Germline CDR1 is SGHVS and CDR2 is FQNEAQ. The CDR3 sequence is CASSELLAGVYNEQFF. Here the CDR3 DNA reads TGTGCCAGCAGCGAACTACTAGCGGGGGTATACAATGAGCAGTTCTTC.

The chain joins TRBV24-1 to TRBJ1-1, with TRBD1 identical over 8 bases. Trimming removed 7 bases from V and 1 base from J; junction bases left unmatched: 7. The CDR3 sequence is 15 residues long. The V gene's germline CDR1 is KGHDR and CDR2 SFDVKD. The CDR3: CATRNRDRRNTEAFF. The CDR3 nucleotides read TGTGCCACCAGGAATCGGGACAGGCGGAACACTGAAGCTTTCTTT.

This clonotype was counted many times. V gene TRBV9 combines with J gene TRBJ2-7, with D possibly being TRBD1 or TRBD2 (5 bases each). The CDR3 is 14 residues long. V was shortened by 0 bases and J by 3 bases, with 10 bases between the two germline ends. Looked up from germline, CDR1 is SGDLS and CDR2 is YYNGEE. CDR3 nucleotide sequence: TGTGCCAGCAGCGTAGAACTGGGGGACTACGAGCAGTACTTC. It codes for CASSVELGDYEQYF. The full variable domain, its missing parts supplied by reference TRBV9 and TRBJ2-7, is DSGVTQTPKHLITATGQRVTLRCSPRSGDLSVYWYQQSLDQGLQFLIQYYNGEERAKGNILERFSAQQFPDLHSELNLSSLELGDSALYFCASSVELGDYEQYFGPGTRLTVT.

Note on this clonotype: Mismatch with germline at one junction end may stem from a read error. The rearrangement links TRBV7-7 to TRBJ2-5; 8 bases map to TRBD2. This CDR3 region has 14 residues. Germline loops: CDR1 SSHAT, CDR2 FNYEAQ (reference sequence). The CDR3, as DNA: TGTGCTAGCAGCTTAAGCGGGGGAGGGGAAGAGCAGTACTTC. This sequence encodes CASSLSGGGEEQYF.

Many counts were recorded for this clonotype. The chain has TRBV7-2 and TRBJ2-7; no firm D call. The germline CDR1 and CDR2 sequences are SGHTA and FQGNSA. V lost 0 bases and J 1 base, leaving 4 bases between the germline ends. The CDR3 totals 13 residues. CDR3 nucleotide sequence: TGTGCCAGCAGCTTAGCCAGGTCCTACGAGCAGTACTTC. Translation gives CASSLARSYEQYF.

J is TRBJ2-7 and V is TRBV3-1; tentative D call: TRBD1 (5 bases). Germline V lookup: CDR1 LGHDT, CDR2 YNNKEL (reference sequence). This CDR3 has 17 residues. V dropped 6 bases and J dropped 4 bases, with 25 bases sitting between them. CDR3 coding DNA: TGTGCCAGCAGAGGGCCGAGGACCAGGGTCCCCTCATACGAGCAGTACTTC. This translates into CASRGPRTRVPSYEQYF.

The V gene is TRBV20-1, the J gene TRBJ1-2; a weak D match, TRBD1 (5 bases). Germline CDR1 and CDR2: DFQATT and SNEGSKA (reference sequence). The length of the CDR3 is 13 residues. V was trimmed by 3 bases and J by 7 bases, leaving 15 bases between them. The CDR3 is CSAREGTLSGYTF. The CDR3, as DNA: TGCAGTGCTAGGGAAGGGACTCTCTCTGGCTACACCTTC.

The V call is TRBV7-9, the J call TRBJ1-2; D may be TRBD1 (6 bases). V was shortened by 10 bases and J by 5 bases, with 11 bases between the two germline ends. Germline V CDR1 and CDR2: SEHNR, FQNEAQ (reference sequence). This CDR3 spans 11 amino acids. This CDR3 reads CATWTAYGYTF. In DNA form, the CDR3 reads TGTGCCACTTGGACAGCATATGGCTACACCTTC.

This clonotype appeared many times. This chain links TRBV2 with TRBJ2-3; 9 nucleotides agree with TRBD1. V shed 5 bases and J 6 bases; nucleotides not matched to a gene: 9. The germline V gene encodes CDR1 SNHLY and CDR2 FYNNEI. CDR3 length: 15 residues. The CDR3 reads CASSFRSGTGDTQYF. CDR3 in DNA: TGTGCCAGCAGTTTTCGGTCGGGGACAGGGGATACGCAGTATTTT.

V usage is TRBV6-5 and J usage is TRBJ2-7, with D uncertain. V dropped 2 bases and J dropped 2 bases, with 16 bases sitting between them. The germline V gene encodes CDR1 MNHEY and CDR2 SVGAGI. CDR3 length: 16 amino acids. The CDR3 sequence: CASSYPKQMSPYEQYF. In nucleotides, the CDR3 is TGTGCCAGCAGTTACCCAAAGCAGATGAGCCCCTACGAGCAGTACTTC.

This sequence joins TRBV11-2 and TRBJ2-2, with no clear D. The CDR3 has 15 amino acids. The germline V gene encodes CDR1 SGHAT and CDR2 FQNNGV. Trimming removed 7 bases from V and 2 bases from J, with 14 bases in between. CDR3 DNA sequence: TGTGCCAGCAACCGAGACACCCTTAACACCGGGGAGCTGTTTTTT. It translates to CASNRDTLNTGELFF.

About this clonotype itself: Possible read error: a much larger clone is one base away. The V gene is TRBV2, the J gene TRBJ1-5, with D tentatively TRBD1 (6 bases). Per germline, CDR1 SNHLY and CDR2 FYNNEI. The CDR3 is 19 residues long. V was clipped by 6 bases and J by 0 bases, with 24 bases between them. CDR3 in DNA: TGTGCCAGCAGCGAGCCGGAGTGGCAGGGGTTACGTAGCAATCAGCCCCAGCATTTT. Its protein product is CASSEPEWQGLRSNQPQHF. Together with reference TRBV2 and TRBJ1-5, the CDR3 gives the full variable domain: EPEVTQTPSHQVTQMGQEVILRCVPISNHLYFYWYRQILGQKVEFLVSFYNNEISEKSEIFDDQFSVERPDGSNFTLKIRSTKLEDSAMYFCASSEPEWQGLRSNQPQHFGDGTRLSIL.

Notes on this clonotype: Since a much larger clone is just one base distant, this may be a read error. The chain is built from TRBV2 and TRBJ2-3; the D gene is possibly TRBD1 (5 bases). The CDR3 is 13 residues long. From germline, CDR1 is SNHLY and CDR2 FYNNEI. DNA for the CDR3: TGTCCCAGCAGAGAACAGGGCACAGATACGCAGTATTTT. The encoded protein is CPSREQGTDTQYF.

The chain couples TRBV5-8 to TRBJ1-5, with TRBD1 matching over 7 bases. V was pared by 4 bases and J by 7 bases, with 5 bases of the junction left unmatched. CDR1 and CDR2 from the germline V gene are SGHTS and YDEGEE. The CDR3 loop spans 13 amino acids. Here the CDR3 DNA reads TGTGCCAGCAGCCCTGACAGGGCCCAGCCCCAGCATTTT. It specifies CASSPDRAQPQHF.

This clonotype was picked up a small number of times. The V and J genes are TRBV4-3 and TRBJ1-3; 8 positions match TRBD1. Trimming cost V 2 bases and J 4 bases; bases outside gene matches: 4. The CDR3 runs to 15 residues. Per germline, CDR1 LGHNA and CDR2 YSLEER. The CDR3 reads CASSQQTGVGNTIYF. The CDR3 DNA reads as TGCGCCAGCAGCCAACAGACAGGGGTCGGAAACACCATATATTTT.

This clonotype was observed many times. The chain carries TRBV19 and TRBJ1-5; D unresolved. CDR1 LNHDA and CDR2 SQIVND come from the germline V gene (reference sequence). Trimming stripped 5 bases from V and 3 bases from J, with 8 bases between. The length of the CDR3 is 13 residues. CDR3 in amino acids: CASSYAINQPQHF. The CDR3 DNA reads TGTGCCAGTAGTTACGCCATCAATCAGCCCCAGCATTTT.